The rows below give T cell receptor beta chains drawn from one sample of a study of glioma-infiltrating T cells after dendritic cell vaccination. The repertoire was sequenced with immunoSEQ multiplex PCR; TCRdb's copy has only in-frame clones and lacks some. The sample has 85,000 to 110,000 clones, 81% seen once; the top ten hold roughly 12%. The sample was blood, taken before dendritic cell vaccination. Receptors originate from a human donor with glioblastoma. CDR3s include the opening cysteine and the closing phenylalanine or tryptophan. A D gene is named only where the DNA matches it firmly. Clone sizes are given selectively: once, few, many, or a class where the clone is expanded.

length: 11
J: TRBJ1-1
size: once
D: NA
V: TRBV7-6
CDR3: CASSSSAEAFF
DNA: TGTGCCAGCAGCTCGTCTGCTGAAGCTTTCTTT

length: 19
J: TRBJ2-2
size: few
D: TRBD2
V: TRBV4-1
CDR3: CASSQEGLAGGWGTGELFF
DNA: TGCGCCAGCAGCCAAGAGGGACTAGCGGGGGGTTGGGGCACCGGGGAGCTGTTTTTT

length: 16
J: TRBJ2-1
size: NA
D: TRBD2
V: TRBV27
CDR3: CASSPIAGGPYNEQFF
DNA: TGTGCCAGCAGTCCAATAGCGGGGGGCCCCTACAATGAGCAGTTCTTC

length: 16
J: TRBJ2-5
size: NA
D: TRBD2
V: TRBV4-1
CDR3: CASSQDLAGGEETQYF
DNA: TGCGCCAGCAGCCAAGATTTGGCGGGGGGAGAAGAGACCCAGTACTTC

length: 16
J: TRBJ1-1
size: NA
D: NA
V: TRBV27
CDR3: CASSFWRGKPNTEAFF
DNA: TGTGCCAGCAGTTTCTGGCGAGGGAAACCCAACACTGAAGCTTTCTTT

length: 14
J: TRBJ2-1
size: once
D: TRBD2
V: TRBV30
CDR3: CAWKTSGGRNEQFF
DNA: TGTGCCTGGAAGACTAGCGGGGGGCGCAATGAGCAGTTCTTC

length: 13
J: TRBJ1-1
size: NA
D: NA
V: TRBV5-6
CDR3: CASSVGVVTEAFF
DNA: TGTGCCAGCAGCGTCGGAGTGGTGACTGAAGCTTTCTTT

length: 17
J: TRBJ1-1
size: NA
D: NA
V: TRBV10-3
CDR3: CAISASRAPGANTEAFF
DNA: TGTGCCATCAGTGCGTCTAGAGCACCGGGAGCCAACACTGAAGCTTTCTTT

length: 16
J: TRBJ2-6
size: NA
D: TRBD2
V: TRBV10-3
CDR3: CAIESGGGSGANVLTF
DNA: TGTGCCATCGAGAGCGGGGGCGGGTCTGGGGCCAACGTCCTGACTTTC

length: 15
J: TRBJ1-2
size: NA
D: TRBD1
V: TRBV6-1
CDR3: CASSEAVDRLEGYTF
DNA: TGTGCCAGCAGTGAAGCGGTGGACAGGTTGGAAGGCTACACCTTC

length: 17
J: TRBJ2-2
size: NA
D: TRBD2
V: TRBV7-2
CDR3: CASSPGLAGGGTGELFF
DNA: TGTGCCAGCAGCCCAGGCTTAGCGGGGGGTGGCACCGGGGAGCTGTTTTTT

length: 13
J: TRBJ2-3
size: NA
D: NA
V: TRBV15
CDR3: CATSRELADTQYF
DNA: TGTGCCACCAGCAGGGAACTAGCAGATACGCAGTATTTT

length: 16
J: TRBJ1-4
size: NA
D: NA
V: TRBV28
CDR3: CASSLGEGGANEKLFF
DNA: TGTGCCAGCAGTTTAGGCGAGGGGGGGGCTAATGAAAAACTGTTTTTT

length: 16
J: TRBJ2-7
size: NA
D: TRBD2
V: TRBV30
CDR3: CAWSVLAGALPYEQYF
DNA: TGTGCCTGGAGTGTCCTAGCGGGGGCCCTCCCCTACGAGCAGTACTTC

length: 16
J: TRBJ1-5
size: NA
D: NA
V: TRBV6-6
CDR3: CASSQPFQKSNQPQHF
DNA: TGTGCCAGCAGCCAACCTTTTCAGAAATCTAATCAGCCCCAGCATTTT

length: 15
J: TRBJ1-1
size: NA
D: NA
V: TRBV5-1
CDR3: CASRPRIGVIPEAFF
DNA: TGCGCCAGCAGGCCCCGCATAGGGGTTATCCCTGAAGCTTTCTTT

length: 12
J: TRBJ1-1
size: few
D: NA
V: TRBV11-3
CDR3: CASSLLDGGAFF
DNA: TGTGCCAGCAGCTTATTAGACGGAGGAGCTTTCTTT

length: 15
J: TRBJ1-5
size: NA
D: NA
V: TRBV4-1
CDR3: CASSQVKGRIQPQHF
DNA: TGCGCCAGCAGCCAAGTTAAAGGGAGGATCCAGCCCCAGCATTTT

length: 14
J: TRBJ1-2
size: NA
D: NA
V: TRBV7-3
CDR3: CASRQVRGGYGYTF
DNA: TGTGCCAGCAGGCAGGTCCGCGGGGGTTACGGCTACACCTTC

length: 15
J: TRBJ2-2
size: NA
D: TRBD1
V: TRBV30
CDR3: CAWTDRGRDTGELFF
DNA: TGTGCCTGGACCGACAGGGGGCGAGACACCGGGGAGCTGTTTTTT

length: 15
J: TRBJ2-7
size: NA
D: TRBD1
V: TRBV11-1
CDR3: CASYSNNRGNYEQYF
DNA: TGTGCCAGCTACTCGAATAACAGGGGGAACTACGAGCAGTACTTC

length: 14
J: TRBJ1-4
size: once
D: NA
V: TRBV9
CDR3: CASSPDSYGGKLFF
DNA: TGTGCCAGCAGCCCTGACAGCTATGGCGGAAAACTGTTTTTT

length: 12
J: TRBJ2-7
size: few
D: TRBD2
V: TRBV29-1
CDR3: CSVDSGAYEQYF
DNA: TGCAGCGTTGATAGCGGGGCCTACGAGCAGTACTTC

length: 19
J: TRBJ2-6
size: NA
D: TRBD1
V: TRBV27
CDR3: CASSAYRDRVASGANVLTF
DNA: TGTGCCAGCAGTGCCTACCGGGACAGGGTTGCCTCTGGGGCCAACGTCCTGACTTTC

length: 14
J: TRBJ2-7
size: NA
D: NA
V: TRBV25-1
CDR3: CASSVDMAAYEQYF
DNA: TGTGCCAGCAGTGTGGACATGGCGGCCTACGAGCAGTACTTC

length: 16
J: TRBJ2-3
size: once
D: NA
V: TRBV7-9
CDR3: CASSSSRAPRGHAQYF
DNA: TGTGCCAGCAGTTCCAGCCGGGCACCGCGGGGCCATGCGCAGTATTTT

length: 16
J: TRBJ2-1
size: NA
D: NA
V: TRBV4-1
CDR3: CASSQEGGGAWNEQFF
DNA: TGCGCCAGCAGCCAAGAAGGTGGGGGGGCCTGGAATGAGCAGTTCTTC

length: 16
J: TRBJ2-3
size: NA
D: TRBD2
V: TRBV7-2
CDR3: CASSLGGVAGSDTQYF
DNA: TGTGCCAGCAGCTTGGGGGGGGTAGCGGGGTCAGATACGCAGTATTTT

length: 16
J: TRBJ2-2
size: NA
D: NA
V: TRBV27
CDR3: CASSTLVVLNTGELFF
DNA: TGTGCCAGCAGTACCTTGGTAGTCCTAAACACCGGGGAGCTGTTTTTT

length: 14
J: TRBJ2-7
size: NA
D: NA
V: TRBV10-1
CDR3: CASSESGGRYEQYF
DNA: TGCGCCAGCAGTGAGTCCGGAGGACGCTACGAGCAGTACTTC

length: 14
J: TRBJ2-7
size: once
D: TRBD1
V: TRBV6-5
CDR3: CASSPGGQGYEQYF
DNA: TGTGCCAGCAGCCCCGGGGGACAGGGCTACGAGCAGTACTTC

length: 10
J: TRBJ2-7
size: NA
D: NA
V: TRBV5-4
CDR3: CASSRYEQYF
DNA: TGTGCCAGCAGCCGGTACGAGCAGTACTTC

length: 9
J: TRBJ2-1
size: NA
D: NA
V: TRBV6-5
CDR3: CASRNEQFF
DNA: TGTGCCAGCCGGAATGAGCAGTTCTTC

length: 15
J: TRBJ1-1
size: NA
D: TRBD1
V: TRBV5-1
CDR3: CASSYLTGGNTEAFF
DNA: TGCGCCAGCAGCTACCTGACAGGGGGGAACACTGAAGCTTTCTTT

length: 17
J: TRBJ1-4
size: NA
D: NA
V: TRBV1
CDR3: CTSSQDTRRQGYEKLFF
DNA: TGCACCAGCAGCCAAGATACAAGGAGACAGGGGTATGAAAAACTGTTTTTT

length: 17
J: TRBJ2-3
size: NA
D: TRBD2
V: TRBV7-2
CDR3: CASSTPLGGLATDTQYF
DNA: TGTGCCAGCAGCACACCCCTGGGGGGACTAGCCACAGATACGCAGTATTTT

length: 15
J: TRBJ2-5
size: NA
D: TRBD2
V: TRBV19
CDR3: CASTPYGGALETQYF
DNA: TGTGCCAGTACACCTTACGGGGGGGCCCTAGAGACCCAGTACTTC

length: 15
J: TRBJ2-7
size: NA
D: TRBD1
V: TRBV7-2
CDR3: CASRPAGGMGYEQYF
DNA: TGTGCCAGCAGGCCAGCAGGGGGCATGGGCTACGAGCAGTACTTC

length: 15
J: TRBJ2-5
size: NA
D: TRBD1
V: TRBV6-5
CDR3: CASSRDRGSQETQYF
DNA: TGTGCCAGCAGCCGAGACAGGGGCAGCCAAGAGACCCAGTACTTC

length: 14
J: TRBJ2-7
size: NA
D: TRBD1
V: TRBV7-6
CDR3: CASSPPGGRYEQYF
DNA: TGTGCCAGCAGCCCGCCAGGGGGTAGGTACGAGCAGTACTTC

length: 12
J: TRBJ2-7
size: once
D: NA
V: TRBV6-5
CDR3: CASSYPSGEQYF
DNA: TGTGCCAGCAGTTACCCCAGCGGGGAGCAGTACTTC